One sample yielded the 24 T cell receptor beta chains listed below, sequenced in a study of glioma-infiltrating T cells after dendritic cell vaccination. Using immunoSEQ multiplex PCR, the repertoire was profiled, and TCRdb retains in-frame clones only, with some absent. The sample has about 64,000 clones, roughly nine tenths seen once. Time point of the sample: after dendritic cell vaccination, including at tumor progression/relapse. Material: blood, obtained after dendritic cell vaccination. The receptors come from a human donor with glioblastoma.

The sample holds one count of this clone. V usage is TRBV6-5 and J usage is TRBJ1-1, with TRBD1 as a possible D gene (5 bases). Trimming removed 2 bases at V and 5 bases at J, with 18 bases between. Germline V gene lookup returns CDR1 MNHEY and CDR2 SVGAGI. This CDR3 region has 16 residues. In DNA form, the CDR3 reads TGTGCCAGCAGTTACGGGCAGGGAAACCTTAATACTGAAGCTTTCTTT. The encoded protein is CASSYGQGNLNTEAFF.

V gene TRBV19 combines with J gene TRBJ2-1, with 12 bases matching TRBD2. The CDR3 extends over 19 amino acids. Germline trimming cut 4 bases from V and 4 bases from J; bases unmatched to any gene: 14. Germline V gene lookup returns CDR1 LNHDA and CDR2 SQIVND (reference sequence). The CDR3 DNA reads TGTGCCAGTAGTAGCCCGGCTAGCGGGAGGGCCCGGCCTTACAATGAGCAGTTCTTC. Amino acids: CASSSPASGRARPYNEQFF.

The chain employs TRBV2 and TRBJ1-2, with 8 bases matching TRBD1. Per germline, CDR1 SNHLY and CDR2 FYNNEI. The CDR3 runs 15 residues. Trimming removed 7 bases from V and 8 bases from J; junction bases left unmatched: 15. The CDR3 sequence is CASINTGGNSQGYTF. The CDR3, as DNA: TGTGCCAGCATCAATACAGGGGGAAATAGTCAGGGCTACACCTTC.

This chain joins TRBV7-9 and TRBJ2-3; D is perhaps TRBD2 (5 bases). Germline CDR1 SEHNR, CDR2 FQNEAQ (reference sequence). With 5 bases removed from V and 1 base from J, the gap between germline ends came to 16 bases. The CDR3 totals 16 residues. The CDR3: CASSPPRGQGTDTQYF. In DNA form, the CDR3 reads TGTGCCAGCAGCCCACCCCGGGGTCAGGGCACAGATACGCAGTATTTT.

This rearrangement joins TRBV4-3 to TRBJ2-5; the D is unclear. This CDR3 spans 15 amino acids. Germline V gene data show CDR1 as LGHNA and CDR2 as YSLEER. Trimming cost V 0 bases and J 0 bases, with 8 bases left between them. Written as DNA, the CDR3 is TGCGCCAGCAGCCAAGATCTCAGGTACCAAGAGACCCAGTACTTC. Protein: CASSQDLRYQETQYF.

V gene TRBV7-9 combines with J gene TRBJ1-6; 9 bases are a match to TRBD1. CDR1 is SEHNR and CDR2 is FQNEAQ in the germline V gene (reference sequence). The CDR3 spans 14 residues. Trimming at V came to 5 bases and at J to 8 bases, leaving 4 bases not matched to a gene. CDR3 nucleotide sequence: TGTGCCAGCAGCCTACAGGGGGCCCATTCACCCCTCCACTTT. It yields the protein CASSLQGAHSPLHF.

CDR3 coding DNA: TGCAGCGTTGGGGTCGGACTAGCGGGCCTCACAGATACGCAGTATTTT. It is translated as CSVGVGLAGLTDTQYF. The V and J genes are TRBV29-1 and TRBJ2-3, with 11 bases that match TRBD2. Per germline, CDR1 SQVTM and CDR2 ANQGSEA. The CDR3 has 16 amino acids. Trimming cost V 4 bases and J 2 bases; bases outside gene matches: 8.

The chain couples TRBV7-2 to TRBJ2-7; 7 bases map to TRBD1. This CDR3 contains 12 residues. Germline V gives CDR1 SGHTA, CDR2 FQGNSA. V shed 11 bases, J shed 0 bases, and the junction held 4 bases outside the gene matches. CDR3 protein: CASGTASYEQYF. In DNA form, the CDR3 reads TGTGCCTCCGGGACAGCCTCCTACGAGCAGTACTTC.

CDR3 DNA sequence: TGTGCCAGCTCACCGGGACAGGGTGCTCGTGGAAACACCATATATTTT. Its translation is CASSPGQGARGNTIYF. The chain carries TRBV18 and TRBJ1-3; 9 bases match TRBD1. V was pared by 3 bases and J by 3 bases, with 6 bases of the junction left unmatched. CDR3 length: 16 amino acids. Germline V lookup: CDR1 KGHSH, CDR2 LQKENI. Supplemented by reference TRBV18 and TRBJ1-3, the full variable domain reads NAGVMQNPRHLVRRRGQEARLRCSPMKGHSHVYWYRQLPEEGLKFMVYLQKENIIDESGMPKERFSAEFPKEGPSILRIQQVVRGDSAAYFCASSPGQGARGNTIYFGEGSWLTVV.

The chain couples TRBV11-3 to TRBJ2-3; D call uncertain. This CDR3 has 14 amino acids. V was pared by 5 bases and J by 0 bases, with 9 bases between. From germline, CDR1 is SGHNT and CDR2 YENEEA. CDR3 sequence: CASSGRSSTDTQYF. Written as DNA, the CDR3 is TGTGCCAGCAGCGGCAGGTCTAGCACAGATACGCAGTATTTT. Complete variable domain (other parts from reference TRBV11-3 and TRBJ2-3): EAGVVQSPRYKIIEKKQPVAFWCNPISGHNTLYWYLQNLGQGPELLIRYENEEAVDDSQLPKDRFSAERLKGVDSTLKIQPAELGDSAVYLCASSGRSSTDTQYFGPGTRLTVL.

The gene calls are TRBV4-3 and TRBJ2-7, with 7 bases matching TRBD1. This CDR3 has 14 amino acids. After removal of 4 bases from V and 2 bases from J, the junction contained 5 bases not matched to a gene. Germline CDR1 LGHNA, CDR2 YSLEER. In nucleotides, the CDR3 is TGCGCCAGCAGCCGTCGGGACAGCACCTACGAGCAGTACTTC. Protein sequence: CASSRRDSTYEQYF.

This rearrangement joins TRBV6-1 to TRBJ2-3; TRBD1 matches at 11 bases. V lost 7 bases and J lost 3; bases outside the gene matches: 6. The germline CDR1 and CDR2 sequences are MNHNS and SASEGT. The CDR3 consists of 15 residues. CDR3 region: CASTLGDRGTDTQYF. The CDR3 DNA sequence: TGTGCCAGCACCCTGGGGGACAGGGGGACAGATACGCAGTATTTT.

The chain joins TRBV27 to TRBJ1-1; D remains ambiguous. V lost 4 bases to trimming and J lost 1 base, with 10 bases between them. Per germline, CDR1 MNHEY and CDR2 SMNVEV (reference sequence). The CDR3 has 14 residues. The CDR3 bases are TGTGCCAGCAGTTCGTCACGGAGGAACACTGAAGCTTTCTTT. Encoded protein: CASSSSRRNTEAFF.

Comment on this clone: Compared with germline, one end of the junction differs, possibly owing to a read error. This chain uses TRBV5-6 with TRBJ2-3; D is undetermined. Germline CDR1 reads SGHDT; CDR2 reads YYEEEE. The CDR3 covers 12 residues. This CDR3 reads CASSFGTDTQYF. CDR3 DNA sequence: TGTGCCAGCAGCTTTGGCACGGATACGCAGTATTTT.

The rearrangement links TRBV6-5 to TRBJ2-3, with TRBD1 matching 7 bases. The CDR3 has 14 amino acids. V was clipped by 2 bases and J by 5 bases; unmatched bases: 4. Germline values: CDR1 MNHEY, CDR2 SVGAGI. As DNA, the CDR3 is TGTGCCAGCAGTTACCGGGACAGAGAAGATACGCAGTATTTT. It yields the protein CASSYRDREDTQYF.

The chain combines TRBV5-4 with TRBJ1-1; D might be TRBD1 (6 bases). From germline, CDR1 is SGHNT and CDR2 YYREEE (reference sequence). Trimming removed 4 bases at V and 1 base at J, with 11 bases between. The CDR3 spans 14 residues. CDR3: CASSGTTGNTEAFF. The CDR3 DNA reads as TGTGCCAGCAGCGGCACGACAGGGAACACTGAAGCTTTCTTT.

This clone was seen just once. The rearrangement uses TRBV6-1 and TRBJ2-7; the D gene is possibly TRBD1 (5 bases). From germline, CDR1 is MNHNS and CDR2 SASEGT. The CDR3 has 14 amino acids. Trimming shortened V by 0 bases and J by 4 bases, and 10 bases separated the two germline ends. The CDR3 is CASSEATVSYEQYF. DNA for the CDR3: TGTGCCAGCAGTGAAGCGACAGTATCATACGAGCAGTACTTC.

This rearrangement joins TRBV27 to TRBJ1-5; D gene unclear. Between the trimmed V and J ends, which lost 5 bases and 6 bases, there was a span of 8 bases. The CDR3 is 12 residues long. Germline-derived CDR1 and CDR2 are MNHEY and SMNVEV (reference sequence). The chain's CDR3 is CASSNLGQPQHF. The DNA for the CDR3 is TGTGCCAGCAGTAACCTAGGTCAGCCCCAGCATTTT.

The chain joins TRBV10-1 to TRBJ2-1; TRBD2 matches at 14 bases. In germline, CDR1 is WNHNN, CDR2 SYGVQD (reference sequence). This CDR3 contains 15 residues. V lost 4 bases to trimming and J lost 4 bases; unmatched junction nucleotides: 0. DNA of the CDR3: TGCGCCAGCAGTGGACTAGCGGGAGGGTACAATGAGCAGTTCTTC. It translates to CASSGLAGGYNEQFF.

This clone was seen more than once but under ten times. The V gene is TRBV19, the J gene TRBJ1-1; the match to TRBD1 covers 8 bases. This CDR3 contains 15 residues. V was clipped by 3 bases and J by 6 bases; unmatched bases: 9. The germline CDR1 and CDR2 sequences are LNHDA and SQIVND (reference sequence). In DNA form, the CDR3 reads TGTGCCAGTAGTATGGTCCCAGGGGGCTTCGCTGAAGCTTTCTTT. Protein product: CASSMVPGGFAEAFF.

The chain employs TRBV9 and TRBJ1-4; perhaps TRBD1 as D (6 bases). The germline V gene has CDR1 SGDLS and CDR2 YYNGEE. V was pared by 0 bases and J by 10 bases, with 13 bases between. The CDR3 is 14 residues long. The CDR3 reads CASSVVGQDSKLFF. CDR3 in DNA: TGTGCCAGCAGCGTAGTGGGACAAGACTCAAAACTGTTTTTT. Complete variable domain (other parts from reference TRBV9 and TRBJ1-4): DSGVTQTPKHLITATGQRVTLRCSPRSGDLSVYWYQQSLDQGLQFLIQYYNGEERAKGNILERFSAQQFPDLHSELNLSSLELGDSALYFCASSVVGQDSKLFFGSGTQLSVL.

The chain is built from TRBV29-1 and TRBJ1-1; 7 bases align to TRBD1. CDR3 length: 13 residues. V shed 2 bases, J shed 3 bases, and the junction held 3 bases outside the gene matches. Germline V gene lookup returns CDR1 SQVTM and CDR2 ANQGSEA. Here the CDR3 DNA reads TGCAGCGTTGAAACCGGGACAGACACTGAAGCTTTCTTT. This translates into CSVETGTDTEAFF.

The rearrangement uses TRBV7-9 and TRBJ2-7; no definite D call. The length of the CDR3 is 14 residues. The ends were cut back, 4 bases at V and 3 bases at J, with 13 bases in the middle. Germline loops: CDR1 SEHNR, CDR2 FQNEAQ (reference sequence). This CDR3 is CASSSDTLFYEQYF. In DNA form, the CDR3 reads TGTGCCAGCAGCTCAGACACGCTCTTCTACGAGCAGTACTTC.

The CDR3 spells CASSKTVQETQYF. The DNA of the CDR3 is TGTGCCAGCAGCAAGACAGTCCAAGAGACCCAGTACTTC. V usage is TRBV6-6 and J usage is TRBJ2-5; maybe TRBD1 (5 bases). Per germline, CDR1 MNHNY and CDR2 SVGAGI (reference sequence). This CDR3 has 13 amino acids. V lost 6 bases and J lost 1, with 9 bases in between.